The 7 T cell receptor beta chains reported below all come from one sample, sequenced in a study of blood T cell repertoires in COVID-19. The assay was immunoSEQ multiplex PCR, and TCRdb's table has in-frame clones only and misses some. The sample has 130,000 to 150,000 clones, around three quarters seen once. Sequencing input: peripheral blood. These receptors originate from a man aged 55 to 70 with acute or convalescent COVID-19.

This chain links TRBV5-3 with TRBJ1-5, with 9 positions matching TRBD1. TRBV5-3 is treated as an ORF (open reading frame) with a function not yet certain. Trimming took 4 bases from V and 0 from J; bases not matched to a gene: 8. The CDR3 sequence is 17 residues long. The CDR3 region is CARSTWDRAYSNQPQHF. Here the CDR3 DNA reads TGTGCCAGAAGCACTTGGGACAGGGCATATAGCAATCAGCCCCAGCATTTT.

The chain carries TRBV25-1 and TRBJ2-7, with 11 bases identical to TRBD1. There are 15 residues in the CDR3. The ends lost 2 bases at V and 7 bases at J; junction bases unmatched: 7. Per germline, CDR1 MGHDK and CDR2 SYGVNS. The CDR3 DNA reads TGTGCCAGCAGTGAAATTGGGACAGGGGGGAAGGAGCAGTACTTC. Residues: CASSEIGTGGKEQYF.

The rearrangement joins TRBV7-2 to TRBJ2-2; the D gene is possibly TRBD2 (6 bases). Germline CDR1 is SGHTA and CDR2 is FQGNSA. The CDR3 totals 16 residues. V was cut by 0 bases and J by 4 bases, with 12 bases left in between. CDR3 sequence reads: CASSLAGGSSTGELFF. DNA of the CDR3: TGTGCCAGCAGCTTAGCGGGGGGTTCGAGCACCGGGGAGCTGTTTTTT.

The chain links TRBV3-1 (or the pseudogene TRBV3-2) to TRBJ2-7; D possibly corresponds to TRBD2 (5 bases). With 0 bases removed from V and 6 bases from J, the gap between germline ends came to 18 bases. The germline V gene encodes CDR1 LGHDT and CDR2 YNNKEL (reference sequence). The CDR3 spans 16 residues. CDR3 sequence reads: CASSQDTALAKAEQYF. CDR3 sequence (DNA): TGTGCCAGCAGCCAAGATACGGCCCTAGCTAAGGCCGAGCAGTACTTC.

The V call is TRBV25-1, the J call TRBJ1-1; possible D gene TRBD1, 5 bases. Trimming left V 3 bases short and J 0 bases short, with 11 bases between. There are 15 residues in the CDR3. Looked up from germline, CDR1 is MGHDK and CDR2 is SYGVNS. The CDR3: CASSEQGGLNTEAFF. CDR3 nucleotides: TGTGCCAGCAGTGAGCAGGGAGGGTTGAACACTGAAGCTTTCTTT.

V and J are TRBV2 and TRBJ1-1; 11 positions agree with TRBD1. The germline CDR1 and CDR2 sequences are SNHLY and FYNNEI. Losses at the gene ends were 9 bases for V and 1 base for J; bases not matched to a gene: 7. The CDR3 length is 15 residues. CDR3 sequence (DNA): TGTGCCAGTGTTAGGACAGGGGGCTCGAACACTGAAGCTTTCTTT. Translating it yields CASVRTGGSNTEAFF.

The chain combines TRBV19 with TRBJ1-6; possible D gene TRBD1, 5 bases. The ends were cut back, 8 bases at V and 8 bases at J, with 19 bases in the middle. The CDR3 runs 15 residues. Germline V CDR1 and CDR2: LNHDA, SQIVND (reference sequence). In DNA, the CDR3 is TGTGCCAGTGCGTCCCTGCAGGGTGGGGATTCACCCCTCCACTTT. It is translated as CASASLQGGDSPLHF. Drawing the rest from reference TRBV19 and TRBJ1-6, the complete variable domain is DGGITQSPKYLFRKEGQNVTLSCEQNLNHDAMYWYRQDPGQGLRLIYYSQIVNDFQKGDIAEGYSVSREKKESFPLTVTSAQKNPTAFYLCASASLQGGDSPLHFGNGTRLTVT.